A single sample is the source of the 29 T cell receptor beta chains below, sequenced in a study of cytomegalovirus exposure and HLA in healthy donors. In the PCR, 60 Vbeta and 13 Jbeta primers were used. Here immunoSEQ multiplex PCR was the method, and the copy in TCRdb shows in-frame clones only, minus some. The table records around 150,000 clones, roughly 85% of them present only once. Sequencing input: PBMCs. The receptors originated from a man aged 45 to 65 in good health and CMV-seropositive.

Here the CDR3 DNA reads TGTGCCAGCAGCTTGCTAAGGGGCCGCTACACCTTC. Amino acids: CASSLLRGRYTF. The genes are TRBV5-6 and TRBJ1-2; tentatively, D is TRBD1 (5 bases). The V gene lost 1 base and the J gene lost 9 bases, with 10 bases spanning the gap. Germline-derived CDR1 and CDR2 are SGHDT and YYEEEE. The CDR3 has 12 residues.

The chain joins TRBV28 to TRBJ1-4; D gene uncertain. V was shortened by 4 bases and J by 11 bases, with 11 bases between the two germline ends. The CDR3 is 12 amino acids. Per the germline V gene, CDR1 is MDHEN and CDR2 is SYDVKM. The CDR3 nucleotides are TGTGCCAGCAGTTCCCAAGTGGAGAAACTGTTTTTT. Residues: CASSSQVEKLFF.

The V gene is TRBV11-2, the J gene TRBJ1-6; D might be TRBD1 (6 bases). Between the trimmed V and J ends, which lost 5 bases and 7 bases, there was a span of 12 bases. CDR3 length equals 14 residues. CDR1 is SGHAT, CDR2 FQNNGV, per germline. The CDR3 bases are TGTGCCAGCAGCAAACAGGGAGCGAATTCACCCCTCCACTTT. The encoded protein is CASSKQGANSPLHF.

The chain recombines TRBV7-2 with TRBJ2-1; 8 positions agree with TRBD1. The V gene end was trimmed by 4 bases and the J gene end by 7 bases; junction bases not matched to a gene: 6. CDR3 size: 14 residues. Germline V gives CDR1 SGHTA, CDR2 FQGNSA. The CDR3, as DNA: TGTGCCAGCAGCTCGGACAGGGTAGGGAATGAGCAGTTCTTC. Translating gives CASSSDRVGNEQFF. Looking up the rest from reference TRBV7-2 and TRBJ2-1 gives the full variable domain: GAGVSQSPSNKVTEKGKDVELRCDPISGHTALYWYRQSLGQGLEFLIYFQGNSAPDKSGLPSDRFSAERTGGSVSTLTIQRTQQEDSAVYLCASSSDRVGNEQFFGPGTRLTVL.

DNA for the CDR3: TGTGCCAGCAGTGATAGGACAGGGGCCGCCCCTGAAGCTTTCTTT. Its translation is CASSDRTGAAPEAFF. V usage is TRBV2 and J usage is TRBJ1-1, with 9 bases lining up with TRBD1. This CDR3 is built from 15 residues. V gave up 3 bases and J gave up 6 bases; unmatched junction bases: 8. The germline V gene has CDR1 SNHLY and CDR2 FYNNEI.

The rearrangement joins TRBV19 to TRBJ2-1; D is possibly TRBD1 (7 bases). The CDR3 is made up of 15 amino acids. V lost 6 bases and J lost 3, with 15 bases in between. Germline loops: CDR1 LNHDA, CDR2 SQIVND (reference sequence). CDR3 bases: TGTGCCAGTAGCCATCCAGGGGGGATCTACAATGAGCAGTTCTTC. This codes for CASSHPGGIYNEQFF.

In its sample, this clone was seen once. This sequence joins TRBV7-9 and TRBJ2-6; D unclear. The CDR3 spans 14 residues. Between the trimmed V and J ends, which lost 3 bases and 1 base, there was a span of 4 bases. Germline assignment: CDR1 SEHNR and CDR2 FQNEAQ (reference sequence). The CDR3 is CASSLSSGANVLTF. CDR3 bases: TGTGCCAGCAGCTTGTCATCTGGGGCCAACGTCCTGACTTTC.

The V call is TRBV7-9, the J call TRBJ2-3; TRBD2 aligns across 10 bases. The CDR3 has 15 amino acids. V lost 5 bases and J lost 5; bases outside the gene matches: 7. CDR1 and CDR2 from the germline V gene are SEHNR and FQNEAQ (reference sequence). As DNA, the CDR3 is TGTGCCAGCAGCAGAGGGACTAGCGATGGAGATACGCAGTATTTT. Translating it yields CASSRGTSDGDTQYF.

This chain links TRBV6-1 with TRBJ2-1; maybe TRBD2 (6 bases). Deletions cut 2 bases from V and 8 bases from J, with 13 bases between. Looked up from germline, CDR1 is MNHNS and CDR2 is SASEGT. The length of the CDR3 is 14 residues. CDR3 region: CASSEPRGRYEQFF. The DNA for the CDR3 is TGTGCCAGCAGTGAACCTCGGGGGAGGTATGAGCAGTTCTTC.

A note on this clone: One junction end disagrees with the germline gene, perhaps due to a read error. This chain connects TRBV9 to TRBJ2-7, with TRBD2 matching 14 bases. Germline CDR1 SGDLS, CDR2 YYNGEE. CDR3 length: 15 amino acids. CDR3 DNA sequence: TGTGCCAGCAGCGGCGGGACTAGCGGGGGAGGAGTCATGAACTTC. Amino acids: CASSGGTSGGGVMNF.

This clone occurred a few times. V usage is TRBV5-5 and J usage is TRBJ2-6, with D perhaps TRBD1 (7 bases). This CDR3 is 16 amino acids long. Germline assignment: CDR1 SGHKS and CDR2 YYEKEE (reference sequence). Trimming cost V 4 bases and J 1 base, with 12 bases left between them. CDR3 sequence: CASSPQGGSGANVLTF. CDR3 DNA sequence: TGTGCCAGCAGCCCCCAGGGGGGTTCTGGGGCCAACGTCCTGACTTTC.

V and J are TRBV13 and TRBJ2-5, with TRBD2 identical over 11 bases. V trimming: 5 bases; J trimming: 2 bases; junction bases outside the gene matches: 7. CDR1 and CDR2 (germline): PRHDT, FYEKMQ (reference sequence). CDR3 length equals 16 residues. The DNA for the CDR3 is TGTGCCAGCAGCACCAGACTAGCGGGGAATCAAGAGACCCAGTACTTC. Translating it yields CASSTRLAGNQETQYF.

V gene TRBV9 combines with J gene TRBJ2-3, with 15 bases identical to TRBD2. Germline trimming cut 4 bases from V and 0 bases from J; bases unmatched to any gene: 12. The CDR3 length is 20 residues. CDR1 is SGDLS and CDR2 is YYNGEE in the germline V gene. CDR3 nucleotides: TGTGCCAGCAGCCCTACAGGACTAGCGGGGGGGCGGGTGAGCACAGATACGCAGTATTTT. It codes for CASSPTGLAGGRVSTDTQYF.

V gene TRBV4-3 combines with J gene TRBJ2-1; the match to TRBD2 covers 14 bases. V gave up 5 bases and J gave up 11 bases; unmatched junction bases: 11. The CDR3 runs to 16 residues. The germline gives CDR1 LGHNA, CDR2 YSLEER. The CDR3 nucleotides read TGCGCCAGCAGCGGCGGGGCGGGACTAGCGGGAGTTCAGCAGTTCTTC. This encodes CASSGGAGLAGVQQFF.

The sample holds one count of this clone. V and J are TRBV5-4 and TRBJ2-2; a weak D match, TRBD1 (6 bases). CDR3 length equals 15 residues. The V end lost 4 bases, the J end lost 1 base, and 11 bases lay between the germline ends. Germline CDR1 and CDR2: SGHNT and YYREEE (reference sequence). CDR3 nucleotide sequence: TGTGCCAGCAGCATGGGACATCTGAACACCGGGGAGCTGTTTTTT. It specifies CASSMGHLNTGELFF.

CDR3: CATSRDSGDTEAFF. Here the CDR3 DNA reads TGTGCCACCAGCAGAGATTCAGGGGACACTGAAGCTTTCTTT. The genes are TRBV15 and TRBJ1-1; the D gene is possibly TRBD1 (6 bases). The germline CDR1 and CDR2 sequences are LNHNV and YYDKDF (reference sequence). The CDR3 is 14 residues long. Trimming pared 0 bases from V and 3 bases from J, leaving 8 bases between.

The chain uses TRBV5-1 and TRBJ1-1; tentative D call: TRBD1 (5 bases). CDR3 length: 14 amino acids. The germline gives CDR1 SGHRS, CDR2 YFSETQ. Trimming cost V 4 bases and J 1 base, with 11 bases left between them. This CDR3 reads CASSLRQRNTEAFF. The CDR3 DNA sequence: TGCGCCAGCAGCCTCAGACAGAGGAACACTGAAGCTTTCTTT.

The chain has TRBV4-2 and TRBJ1-4; TRBD1 matches at 10 bases. The germline gives CDR1 LGHNA, CDR2 YNFKEQ. This CDR3 spans 14 amino acids. V trimming: 5 bases; J trimming: 5 bases; junction bases outside the gene matches: 2. DNA of the CDR3: TGTGCCAGCAGCGCGGGACAGGGGAATGAAAAACTGTTTTTT. It translates to CASSAGQGNEKLFF.

The chain has TRBV2 and TRBJ2-7, with 10 bases fitting TRBD1. V dropped 5 bases and J dropped 6; count of bases not matched to a gene: 4. The CDR3 is 13 amino acids. Germline V CDR1 and CDR2: SNHLY, FYNNEI. DNA for the CDR3: TGTGCCAGCAGTAGGGACAGGGGACGCGAGCAGTACGTC. Translation gives CASSRDRGREQYV.

This chain links TRBV20-1 with TRBJ2-3, with TRBD2 matching over 9 bases. V lost 7 bases to trimming and J lost 14 bases; unmatched junction nucleotides: 7. CDR3 length: 10 residues. Germline V lookup: CDR1 DFQATT, CDR2 SNEGSKA (reference sequence). The CDR3 loop reads CSGSLAGTYF. The CDR3 DNA sequence: TGCAGTGGGTCCCTAGCGGGGACGTATTTT.

This clone was counted between two and nine times. The chain has TRBV2 and TRBJ1-5, with D uncertain. The germline V and J ends were trimmed by 3 bases and 4 bases, with 13 bases remaining between them. The germline V gene encodes CDR1 SNHLY and CDR2 FYNNEI. The CDR3 contains 15 residues. The chain's CDR3 is CASSDSTNGNQPQHF. The CDR3 DNA is TGTGCCAGCAGTGACTCTACTAACGGAAATCAGCCCCAGCATTTT.

The V call is TRBV5-1, the J call TRBJ2-3; 11 nucleotides agree with TRBD2. With 4 bases clipped from V and 9 bases from J, the junction kept 10 bases outside the gene matches. The CDR3 is 15 amino acids. Per the germline V gene, CDR1 is SGHRS and CDR2 is YFSETQ. The CDR3: CASSGSLAGGNTQYF. The CDR3 region has the DNA TGCGCCAGCAGCGGGTCCCTAGCGGGGGGTAACACGCAGTATTTT.

This rearrangement joins TRBV13 to TRBJ2-1; TRBD2 agrees at 14 bases. Germline CDR1 reads PRHDT; CDR2 reads FYEKMQ (reference sequence). This CDR3 has 16 amino acids. V lost 4 bases, J lost 4 bases, and 3 bases stayed unmatched. The CDR3 coding sequence is TGTGCCAGCAGCTGGGGGACTAGCGGGGGTTACAATGAGCAGTTCTTC. The encoded protein is CASSWGTSGGYNEQFF.

The CDR3 sequence: CASSSRGGVRGYTF. CDR3 in DNA: TGTGCCAGCAGCTCAAGGGGGGGGGTCCGGGGCTACACCTTC. The chain links TRBV7-8 to TRBJ1-2, with TRBD1 as a possible D gene (6 bases). CDR1 and CDR2 from the germline V gene are SGHVS and FQNEAQ. The V end was cut by 4 bases, the J end by 8 bases, with 17 bases between. This CDR3 contains 14 residues.

The rearrangement uses TRBV6-5 and TRBJ2-5; D may be TRBD2 (5 bases). V dropped 0 bases and J dropped 1 base, with 9 bases sitting between them. Germline values: CDR1 MNHEY, CDR2 SVGAGI. This CDR3 contains 15 residues. The CDR3 reads CASSYSVRGQETQYF. CDR3 DNA: TGTGCCAGCAGTTACTCGGTCCGGGGCCAAGAGACCCAGTACTTC.

The rearrangement uses TRBV27 and TRBJ1-5, with 9 bases aligning to TRBD1. V lost 6 bases, J lost 2 bases, and 8 bases stayed unmatched. The CDR3 is made up of 16 amino acids. Germline V lookup: CDR1 MNHEY, CDR2 SMNVEV (reference sequence). Written as DNA, the CDR3 is TGTGCCAGCAGCCCAACAGGGGGCGAGGGCAATCAGCCCCAGCATTTT. Residues: CASSPTGGEGNQPQHF.

The rearrangement links TRBV18 to TRBJ1-1; D unresolved. From germline, CDR1 is KGHSH and CDR2 LQKENI. Trimming took 6 bases from V and 3 from J, leaving 11 bases between them. The CDR3 loop spans 13 amino acids. CDR3 amino acids: CASSPIVDTEAFF. Here the CDR3 DNA reads TGTGCCAGCTCGCCTATCGTTGACACTGAAGCTTTCTTT.

The rearrangement uses TRBV5-4 and TRBJ1-2; D uncertain. CDR3 length: 14 residues. V lost 5 bases, J lost 0 bases, and 11 bases lay in between. CDR1 and CDR2 (germline): SGHNT, YYREEE (reference sequence). As DNA, the CDR3 is TGTGCCAGCAGATCAGGAGGGACTAACTATGGCTACACCTTC. Encoded protein: CASRSGGTNYGYTF.

A word on this clone: At one of its ends the junction is not consistent with the germline gene, which may arise from a read error. The chain recombines TRBV23-1 with TRBJ2-3, with 9 nucleotides matching TRBD1. TRBV23-1 is reported as an ORF; its role is uncertain. The CDR3 is made up of 14 amino acids. CDR3 coding DNA: TGCGCCAGCAGCCGGGACAGGGTTCGGGATATGCAGTATTTT. Its translation: CASSRDRVRDMQYF.